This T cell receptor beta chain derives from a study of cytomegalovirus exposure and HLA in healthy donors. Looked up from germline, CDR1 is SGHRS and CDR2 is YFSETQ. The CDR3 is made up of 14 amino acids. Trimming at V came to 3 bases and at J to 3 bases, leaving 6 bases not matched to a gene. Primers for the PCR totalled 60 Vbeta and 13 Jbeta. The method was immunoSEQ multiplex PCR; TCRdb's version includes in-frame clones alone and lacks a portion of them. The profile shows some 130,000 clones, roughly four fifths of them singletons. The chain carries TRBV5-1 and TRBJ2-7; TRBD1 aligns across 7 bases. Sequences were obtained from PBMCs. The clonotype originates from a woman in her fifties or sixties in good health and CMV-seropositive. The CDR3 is CASSSTQGVYEQYF. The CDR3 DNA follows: TGCGCCAGCAGCTCAACTCAGGGGGTCTACGAGCAGTACTTC.